The 32 T cell receptor beta chains presented below share a single source sample, sequenced in a study of beta chain features in type 1 diabetes. The entirety of the isolated RNA underwent reverse transcription, so expressed TCRB transcripts were sequenced. Sequencing was performed with immunoSEQ multiplex PCR; in TCRdb, only in-frame clones are kept and a portion is missing. This table has about 160,000 clones, about 9.1% appearing once. What was sequenced was central memory CD4+ T cells from blood. These receptors all come from a woman aged 18-35 years in good health.

This clone has just a few counts. CDR3 coding DNA: TGTGCCTGGAGTAACAGGGATGGAAACACTGAAGCTTTCTTT. As protein: CAWSNRDGNTEAFF. The V gene is TRBV30, the J gene TRBJ1-1; D might be TRBD1 (6 bases). V lost 2 bases to trimming and J lost 2 bases, with 12 bases between them. The CDR3 extends over 14 amino acids. The germline gives CDR1 GTSNPN, CDR2 SVGIG (reference sequence).

V usage is TRBV5-1 and J usage is TRBJ2-3, with TRBD1 matching 7 bases. V trimming: 8 bases; J trimming: 1 base; junction bases outside the gene matches: 4. This CDR3 comprises 13 residues. Germline CDR1 SGHRS, CDR2 YFSETQ. CDR3: CASHGTGTDTQYF. CDR3 in DNA: TGCGCCAGTCATGGGACAGGCACAGATACGCAGTATTTT.

V usage is TRBV29-1 and J usage is TRBJ2-3, with 8 bases that match TRBD2. Losses at the gene ends were 6 bases for V and 2 bases for J; bases not matched to a gene: 10. This CDR3 is 15 amino acids long. Germline assignment: CDR1 SQVTM and CDR2 ANQGSEA. The CDR3 loop is CSVMGLGGNTDTQYF. DNA of the CDR3: TGCAGCGTGATGGGACTAGGCGGTAACACAGATACGCAGTATTTT.

This clone was found a few times. This rearrangement joins TRBV2 to TRBJ2-7; 8 nucleotides agree with TRBD2. Germline V CDR1 and CDR2: SNHLY, FYNNEI. The CDR3 loop spans 14 amino acids. The junction had 6 bases not matched to a gene; V was cut back by 3 bases and J by 5 bases. In DNA form, the CDR3 reads TGTGCCAGCAGTGAGTCCCTAGCGGGCAACGAGCAGTACTTC. Translating gives CASSESLAGNEQYF.

This clone was recorded a few times. The J gene is TRBJ1-2, the V gene TRBV7-2; 7 bases are a match to TRBD1. V shed 5 bases, J shed 6 bases, and the junction held 3 bases outside the gene matches. The germline V gene has CDR1 SGHTA and CDR2 FQGNSA. CDR3 size: 12 residues. In DNA, the CDR3 is TGTGCCAGCAGCGCGACAGGGAATGGCTACACCTTC. Protein product: CASSATGNGYTF.

This clone was seen at least ten times. The CDR3 region is CSVGQGQETQYF. The CDR3 DNA reads as TGCAGCGTTGGGCAGGGTCAAGAGACCCAGTACTTC. The chain links TRBV29-1 to TRBJ2-5, with D maybe TRBD1 (5 bases). V was pared by 4 bases and J by 2 bases, with 8 bases between. The CDR3 is 12 amino acids. Looked up from germline, CDR1 is SQVTM and CDR2 is ANQGSEA. The complete variable domain, with remaining parts taken from reference TRBV29-1 and TRBJ2-5, reads SAVISQKPSRDICQRGTSLTIQCQVDSQVTMMFWYRQQPGQSLTLIATANQGSEATYESGFVIDKFPISRPNLTFSTLTVSNMSPEDSSIYLCSVGQGQETQYFGPGTRLLVL.

A few counts support this clone. The rearrangement uses TRBV15 and TRBJ2-1, with 7 positions matching TRBD2. This CDR3 spans 15 amino acids. Germline lookup yields CDR1 LNHNV and CDR2 YYDKDF (reference sequence). V lost 6 bases, J lost 9 bases, and 14 bases stayed unmatched. CDR3 in DNA: TGTGCCACCAGTACAAGGTCGGGAGGTGGGGCTGAGCAGTTCTTC. This translates into CATSTRSGGGAEQFF.

The rearrangement joins TRBV19 to TRBJ2-1; TRBD1 agrees at 9 bases. The ends lost 5 bases at V and 1 base at J; junction bases unmatched: 9. Germline V gene sequence: CDR1 LNHDA, CDR2 SQIVND (reference sequence). The CDR3 covers 17 residues. The chain's CDR3 is CASSPLTGGFSYNEQFF. The CDR3 region has the DNA TGTGCCAGTAGTCCCTTAACAGGGGGCTTTTCCTACAATGAGCAGTTCTTC. Full variable domain (missing parts from reference TRBV19 and TRBJ2-1): DGGITQSPKYLFRKEGQNVTLSCEQNLNHDAMYWYRQDPGQGLRLIYYSQIVNDFQKGDIAEGYSVSREKKESFPLTVTSAQKNPTAFYLCASSPLTGGFSYNEQFFGPGTRLTVL.

V is TRBV18 and J is TRBJ2-7, with 9 positions matching TRBD1. Germline CDR1 reads KGHSH; CDR2 reads LQKENI. The CDR3 runs to 15 residues. The V segment lost 5 bases and the J segment 1 base; nucleotides outside the gene matches: 6. CDR3 DNA sequence: TGTGCCAGCTCAGGTTCCGGGACAGGGTCCTACGAGCAGTACTTC. Encoded protein: CASSGSGTGSYEQYF. Looking up the rest from reference TRBV18 and TRBJ2-7 gives the full variable domain: NAGVMQNPRHLVRRRGQEARLRCSPMKGHSHVYWYRQLPEEGLKFMVYLQKENIIDESGMPKERFSAEFPKEGPSILRIQQVVRGDSAAYFCASSGSGTGSYEQYFGPGTRLTVT.

This clone appeared many times. The gene calls are TRBV7-9 and TRBJ2-3; tentatively, D is TRBD2 (6 bases). V was trimmed by 11 bases and J by 5 bases, leaving 17 bases between them. The CDR3 consists of 13 residues. CDR1 SEHNR and CDR2 FQNEAQ come from the germline V gene (reference sequence). The CDR3 here is CAPSRGTGDTQYF. The CDR3 nucleotides are TGTGCCCCTAGCCGGGGGACGGGAGATACGCAGTATTTT. Full variable domain (missing parts from reference TRBV7-9 and TRBJ2-3): DTGVSQNPRHKITKRGQNVTFRCDPISEHNRLYWYRQTLGQGPEFLTYFQNEAQLEKSRLLSDRFSAERPKGSFSTLEIQRTEQGDSAMYLCAPSRGTGDTQYFGPGTRLTVL.

This sequence joins TRBV15 and TRBJ2-2; no firm D call. Germline CDR1 reads LNHNV; CDR2 reads YYDKDF (reference sequence). V was shortened by 3 bases and J by 6 bases, with 8 bases between the two germline ends. The CDR3 extends over 13 amino acids. CDR3 nucleotide sequence: TGTGCCACCAGCAGCTATCGGGCCGGGGAGCTGTTTTTT. Translating gives CATSSYRAGELFF.

The rearrangement links TRBV6-6 to TRBJ1-5; perhaps TRBD1 as D (6 bases). CDR1 MNHNY and CDR2 SVGAGI come from the germline V gene (reference sequence). Trimming removed 6 bases at V and 3 bases at J, with 12 bases between. The CDR3 length is 14 residues. The CDR3 nucleotides read TGTGCCAGCAGCCAGGACAGTTTCAATCAGCCCCAGCATTTT. Protein product: CASSQDSFNQPQHF.

This clone has only a few counts. The V and J genes are TRBV7-3 and TRBJ2-7, with D possibly being TRBD2 (6 bases). CDR3 length equals 13 residues. Germline assignment: CDR1 SGHTA and CDR2 FQGTGA. Trimming removed 4 bases at V and 5 bases at J, with 12 bases between. CDR3 residues: CASSYSRLDEQYF. The CDR3 bases are TGTGCCAGCAGCTACTCCCGACTAGACGAGCAGTACTTC.

This clone occurred a few times. This chain joins TRBV15 and TRBJ2-3; D is perhaps TRBD2 (6 bases). CDR3 size: 15 residues. V was cut by 0 bases and J by 10 bases, with 17 bases left in between. Germline-derived CDR1 and CDR2 are LNHNV and YYDKDF (reference sequence). Written as DNA, the CDR3 is TGTGCCACCAGCAGAGATCTAAGTCGGGCGGGGTCGCAGTATTTT. It is translated as CATSRDLSRAGSQYF.

The J gene is TRBJ2-1, the V gene TRBV30, with D perhaps matching TRBD2 (5 bases). The CDR3 contains 11 residues. V lost 8 bases and J 8 bases, leaving 13 bases between the germline ends. CDR1 is GTSNPN, CDR2 SVGIG, per germline (reference sequence). CDR3 residues: CAHSSVHEQFF. CDR3 sequence (DNA): TGTGCCCACAGTAGCGTGCATGAGCAGTTCTTC.

V usage is TRBV2 and J usage is TRBJ2-1; 13 bases are a match to TRBD2. Germline-derived CDR1 and CDR2 are SNHLY and FYNNEI. After removal of 6 bases from V and 5 bases from J, the junction contained 7 bases not matched to a gene. The CDR3 runs 16 residues. CDR3 loop: CASRPNTSGRDNEQFF. The CDR3 DNA is TGTGCCAGCAGGCCTAACACTAGCGGGAGGGACAATGAGCAGTTCTTC.

This clone was detected a few times. The rearrangement joins TRBV4-1 to TRBJ1-6, with D tentatively TRBD1 (6 bases). Trimming cost V 5 bases and J 1 base, with 21 bases left between them. CDR1 is MGHRA, CDR2 YSYEKL, per germline. This CDR3 is 19 amino acids long. CDR3 in DNA: TGCGCCAGCAGCAAGGACGACAGGTTCTATAGGTCCTATAATTCACCCCTCCACTTT. It translates to CASSKDDRFYRSYNSPLHF.

Only a few counts were recorded for this clone. The genes are TRBV19 and TRBJ1-5, with 7 nucleotides matching TRBD1. Germline loops: CDR1 LNHDA, CDR2 SQIVND (reference sequence). Losses at the gene ends were 11 bases for V and 0 bases for J; bases not matched to a gene: 10. The CDR3 spans 15 residues. In DNA, the CDR3 is TGTGCCTCCACCGAAGGGGGCAATAGCAATCAGCCCCAGCATTTT. Its protein is CASTEGGNSNQPQHF.

As DNA, the CDR3 is TGTGCCTGGAGTGCCACCTCAGGGGTGGGGGAAAAACTGTTTTTT. Translating it yields CAWSATSGVGEKLFF. This chain joins TRBV30 and TRBJ1-4; TRBD1 is a possible D gene (6 bases). Trimming shortened V by 1 base and J by 8 bases, and 17 bases separated the two germline ends. CDR3 length: 15 amino acids. Germline V gene data show CDR1 as GTSNPN and CDR2 as SVGIG (reference sequence).

This clone was seen ten or more times. CDR3 residues: CAWKDRGHSGNTIYF. DNA of the CDR3: TGTGCCTGGAAGGACAGGGGGCACTCTGGAAACACCATATATTTT. This sequence joins TRBV30 and TRBJ1-3; 11 bases map to TRBD1. The CDR3 has 15 amino acids. Germline CDR1 is GTSNPN and CDR2 is SVGIG (reference sequence). V was pared by 4 bases and J by 0 bases, with 2 bases of the junction left unmatched.

This clone came up a few times. The chain links TRBV30 to TRBJ1-2; D unclear. V shed 3 bases and J shed 1 base, with 9 bases lying between them. The CDR3 is 13 residues long. Germline CDR1 and CDR2: GTSNPN and SVGIG (reference sequence). The CDR3 protein is CAWSNSLNYGYTF. In nucleotides, the CDR3 is TGTGCCTGGAGCAACAGTCTTAACTATGGCTACACCTTC.

A few counts support this clone. CDR3 bases: TGTGCCAGCAGCCATGGCAGATATGGCGAGCAGTACTTC. Its translation is CASSHGRYGEQYF. The J gene is TRBJ2-7, the V gene TRBV7-9; D unresolved. The CDR3 length is 13 residues. The germline V and J ends were trimmed by 5 bases and 6 bases, with 14 bases remaining between them. Germline lookup yields CDR1 SEHNR and CDR2 FQNEAQ (reference sequence). The entire variable domain, with the rest obtained from reference TRBV7-9 and TRBJ2-7, is as follows: DTGVSQNPRHKITKRGQNVTFRCDPISEHNRLYWYRQTLGQGPEFLTYFQNEAQLEKSRLLSDRFSAERPKGSFSTLEIQRTEQGDSAMYLCASSHGRYGEQYFGPGTRLTVT.

CDR3 region: CASSATGDGNQPQHF. DNA of the CDR3: TGTGCCAGCAGTGCGACAGGGGACGGCAATCAGCCCCAGCATTTT. This chain links TRBV6-1 with TRBJ1-5; TRBD1 aligns across 8 bases. Germline CDR1 is MNHNS and CDR2 is SASEGT. The CDR3 runs to 15 residues. J was trimmed by 2 bases and V by 4 bases; bases with no gene match: 4.

There are a few counts of this clone. The rearrangement uses TRBV15 and TRBJ2-5; maybe TRBD2 (6 bases). The tail of the sequence fits TRBJ2-7 better, so the J call may be wrong. This CDR3 has 14 residues. Germline assignment: CDR1 LNHNV and CDR2 YYDKDF (reference sequence). The CDR3 sequence is CATSSSGLYYEQYF. CDR3 nucleotides: TGTGCCACCAGTAGTAGCGGTCTATACTACGAGCAGTACTTC.

The chain joins TRBV4-1 to TRBJ2-2; a possible D gene is TRBD2 (6 bases). Germline V gives CDR1 MGHRA, CDR2 YSYEKL. The CDR3 loop spans 15 amino acids. The germline V and J ends were trimmed by 5 bases and 7 bases, with 17 bases remaining between them. The CDR3 reads CASSVRGAVHGELFF. The CDR3 DNA follows: TGCGCCAGCAGCGTCCGCGGGGCGGTCCACGGGGAGCTGTTTTTT.

The sample holds a few counts of this clone. The chain links TRBV27 to TRBJ2-1; no firm D call. Per germline, CDR1 MNHEY and CDR2 SMNVEV (reference sequence). Deletions cut 5 bases from V and 5 bases from J, with 4 bases between. The CDR3 runs 11 residues. The CDR3 DNA is TGTGCCAGCAGTCTCCACAATGAGCAGTTCTTC. Amino acids: CASSLHNEQFF.

This clone turned up a few times. V usage is TRBV6-5 and J usage is TRBJ2-7; TRBD1 is a possible D gene (5 bases). The length of the CDR3 is 13 residues. V was clipped by 5 bases and J by 2 bases, with 10 bases between them. CDR1 and CDR2 from the germline V gene are MNHEY and SVGAGI. The CDR3 nucleotides read TGTGCCAGCAGTCCGACAGAGACCTACGAGCAGTACTTC. Translated, it gives CASSPTETYEQYF.

This clone has only a few counts. The rearrangement links TRBV6-5 to TRBJ1-2; 7 nucleotides line up with TRBD1. V lost 0 bases to trimming and J lost 1 base; unmatched junction nucleotides: 5. This CDR3 region has 16 residues. The germline V gene encodes CDR1 MNHEY and CDR2 SVGAGI. Here the CDR3 reads CASSYSSQGVNYGYTF. The DNA for the CDR3 is TGTGCCAGCAGTTACTCCAGCCAGGGGGTTAACTATGGCTACACCTTC.

This chain uses TRBV5-1 with TRBJ1-2; perhaps TRBD1 as D (5 bases). There are 13 residues in the CDR3. Germline-derived CDR1 and CDR2 are SGHRS and YFSETQ. V lost 3 bases and J lost 2, with 8 bases in between. In DNA form, the CDR3 reads TGCGCCAGCAGCTCCCGACAGAACTATGGCTACACCTTC. Amino acid sequence: CASSSRQNYGYTF.

This clone was seen a few times. Other nucleotide sequences from this sample produce the same CDR3. The rearrangement uses TRBV2 and TRBJ2-5; D might be TRBD2 (5 bases). Germline V gene sequence: CDR1 SNHLY, CDR2 FYNNEI. The ends were cut back, 4 bases at V and 5 bases at J, with 5 bases in the middle. This CDR3 contains 11 residues. CDR3 DNA: TGTGCCAGCAGTGCGGGGGAGACCCAGTACTTC. It encodes CASSAGETQYF.

This rearrangement joins TRBV18 to TRBJ1-1; D possibly corresponds to TRBD1 (6 bases). Germline CDR1 reads KGHSH; CDR2 reads LQKENI. V was cut by 1 base and J by 3 bases, with 12 bases left in between. The CDR3 is made up of 15 amino acids. CDR3 in amino acids: CASSPRTGWDTEAFF. In DNA form, the CDR3 reads TGTGCCAGCTCACCACGAACAGGGTGGGACACTGAAGCTTTCTTT.

The rearrangement joins TRBV15 to TRBJ1-3; TRBD1 agrees at 8 bases. The CDR3 totals 17 residues. With 3 bases clipped from V and 1 base from J, the junction kept 8 bases outside the gene matches. CDR1 is LNHNV and CDR2 is YYDKDF in the germline V gene (reference sequence). The CDR3 protein is CATSRDRVRASGNTIYF. As DNA, the CDR3 is TGTGCCACCAGCAGGGACAGGGTCCGGGCTTCTGGAAACACCATATATTTT.